This TCR beta chain was sequenced in a study of CD8+ T cells in alopecia areata (dated by TCRdb to 2016 to 2018). As for the study more broadly: Treated patients were enrolled in an open-label pilot trial of oral tofacitinib at 5 to 10 mg twice daily for moderate-to-severe alopecia areata. Patients received tofacitinib for 6 to 18 months and were then followed off drug for 6 months to check for delayed response and recurrence. The SALT score, which quantifies the percentage of affected scalp surface area, was used to measure disease severity in treated patients. High-throughput TCRbeta sequencing was used to examine T cell clonal expansion in alopecia areata in both the C3H/HeJ mouse model and human patients. Human TCRbeta sequencing covered scalp tissue and sorted CD4+ and CD8+ peripheral blood T cells from patchy and totalis/universalis alopecia areata patients and healthy controls. Biopsies were taken from tofacitinib-treated patients at baseline and again at 4 and 24 weeks into treatment, and several of those patients also had a later scalp biopsy. Scalp clonality was compared among normal scalp (n=4), patchy alopecia areata scalp (n=8), and alopecia totalis/universalis scalp (n=8). RNA was obtained with the PAXgene miRNA kit for fixed scalp, the miRNeasy kit for PBMCs, and the RNeasy kit for mouse skin. TCRbeta CDR3 regions were amplified by immunoSEQ multiplex PCR with 35 Vbeta forward and 13 Jbeta reverse primers. Beyond this particular receptor, the publication reports: Because the treated cohort was small and had only one nonresponder, larger studies are needed to examine links between baseline CD8+ expansion and response. Shared TCR sequences between patients were less evident than in mice, which may be partly attributable to HLA diversity in the patient population. Many expanded lesional clones persisted in scalp and blood during tofacitinib treatment, which may partly explain relapse after stopping treatment. Compared with normal scalp, lesional scalp had higher clonality and more expanded CD8+ clones, particularly in alopecia totalis/universalis, a pattern that suggests antigenic drive. Tofacitinib significantly decreased scalp clonality and the number of expanded CD8+ clones among the top 100 scalp clones. Unlike mouse skin, which is dominated by gammadelta T cells, normal human skin has resident alphabeta T cells that are also sequenced, and this complicates analysis of the scalp TCR repertoire.

The germline V gene encodes CDR1 ENHRY and CDR2 SYGVKD. The CDR3 sequence holds 15 residues, the cysteine and phenylalanine included. This entry keeps only the CDR3 DNA: 45 bases, framed from base 1. Relative to germline, V is missing 10 bases and J is missing 5 bases, with 15 bases of the junction outside any gene match. Per the publication, the time point label means: roughly 24 weeks on oral tofacitinib. The treatment or condition tag for this specimen amounts to: oral pan-JAK inhibitor, 5-10 mg twice daily. Lesional scalp punch biopsies and peripheral blood were collected from alopecia areata patients. PBMCs were isolated by density centrifugation and stained for CD3, CD4 and CD8, after which CD4+ and CD8+ T cells were sorted on a FACSAria. In regard to this clone: There is no known antigen for this receptor. The input lacks base qualities; no much larger clone sits a single base away.

Preparation of the library involved the immunoSEQ multiplex PCR assay. For TCR sequencing, RNA was extracted from every sample and reverse transcribed into cDNA to serve as template. SuperScript III was used to make first-strand cDNA, primed with a 2:1 mix of oligo-dT and random hexamers. A synthetic immune receptor repertoire was used to assess amplification bias, and residual bias was removed computationally. From the authors' description of their analysis: After raw reads were preprocessed to remove errors, the CDR3 was defined following IMGT conventions as running from the conserved cysteine to phenylalanine. To get clonality, Shannon entropy was normalized by log2 of the number of productive unique TCRs and the result was subtracted from 1. Whether each scalp clone was CD4 or CD8 was inferred by checking scalp TCRbeta sequences against the CD4 and CD8 repertoires from sorted blood. TCRdb took this table from immuneACCESS and kept in-frame rearrangements with V and J called. Such tables lack part of the clones; where checked against another copy, unresolved V genes explain under half of the gap, and the rest is unexplained. Clonal size and the V and J genes are those of that table, whereas D and trimming came from the DNA. This sample holds about 200,000 clones; nearly 60% were observed only once. The top ten hold about 5.5% of the sample.

The clonotype originates from a human donor with alopecia areata. The specimen comprised CD4+ T cells sorted from blood, sampled at week 24, from a patient treated with tofacitinib. Recombination linked TRBV10-3 to TRBJ2-7, with 9 bases aligning to TRBD1. Here is the DNA: TGTGCCACAGGGAGTCCGGGACAGGGCGACCACGAGCAGTACTTC. Its translation is CATGSPGQGDHEQYF.